This is a list of T cell receptor beta chains from one sample in a study of CD8+ T cells in alopecia areata. Here immunoSEQ multiplex PCR was the method, and the copy in TCRdb shows in-frame clones only, minus some. The data contain about 160,000 clones, around three fifths of them singletons. The sequenced sample was CD4+ T cells sorted from blood, obtained at week 4, from a patient treated with tofacitinib. The receptors shown here come from a human donor with alopecia areata. Both conserved end residues are part of each CDR3. The D gene is left open where the match is weak. Clone size is stated in some rows and not others, as once, few, many or a class when expanded.

d_call: TRBD1
j_call: TRBJ2-4
v_call: TRBV7-2
clone_size: -
cdr3_length: 13
cdr3_nt: TGTGCCAGCAGCTACAGGGGGCAAAACATTCAGTACTTC
cdr3_aa: CASSYRGQNIQYF

d_call: -
j_call: TRBJ2-2
v_call: TRBV4-3
clone_size: few
cdr3_length: 17
cdr3_nt: TGCGCCAGCAGCCAAGTTACTCTTGAGACGAACACCGGGGAGCTGTTTTTT
cdr3_aa: CASSQVTLETNTGELFF

d_call: -
j_call: TRBJ1-6
v_call: TRBV30
clone_size: -
cdr3_length: 13
cdr3_nt: TGTGCCTGGAGTGTACAAGGGGACTCACCCCTCCACTTT
cdr3_aa: CAWSVQGDSPLHF

d_call: TRBD2
j_call: TRBJ2-3
v_call: TRBV9
clone_size: few
cdr3_length: 16
cdr3_nt: TGTGCCAGCAGCCCTAGGGGCAGCGGGGTTGGAGATACGCAGTATTTT
cdr3_aa: CASSPRGSGVGDTQYF

d_call: -
j_call: TRBJ2-2
v_call: TRBV7-6
clone_size: -
cdr3_length: 18
cdr3_nt: TGTGCCAGCAGCTTTATTAGCCCGGGACTGAGAACGACCGGGGAGCTGTTTTTT
cdr3_aa: CASSFISPGLRTTGELFF

d_call: -
j_call: TRBJ2-1
v_call: TRBV9
clone_size: few
cdr3_length: 15
cdr3_nt: TGTGCCAGCAGCGTAGACGGGGGGCCCTTCTTGAAGCAGTTCTTC
cdr3_aa: CASSVDGGPFLKQFF

d_call: -
j_call: TRBJ2-5
v_call: TRBV7-2
clone_size: -
cdr3_length: 12
cdr3_nt: TGTGCCAGCAGCTTGGGCCAAGAGACCCAGTACTTC
cdr3_aa: CASSLGQETQYF

d_call: -
j_call: TRBJ2-1
v_call: TRBV4-2
clone_size: many
cdr3_length: 15
cdr3_nt: TGTGCCAGCAGCCACGAGATCAGCTCCTACAATGAGCAGTTCTTC
cdr3_aa: CASSHEISSYNEQFF

d_call: TRBD1
j_call: TRBJ1-3
v_call: TRBV11-2
clone_size: few
cdr3_length: 15
cdr3_nt: TGTGCCAGCAGCCTGGGACAGGGGCTTGGAAACACCATATATTTT
cdr3_aa: CASSLGQGLGNTIYF

d_call: -
j_call: TRBJ2-3
v_call: TRBV29-1
clone_size: -
cdr3_length: 12
cdr3_nt: TGCAGCGTTTACCTAGTTGGAGATACGCAGTATTTT
cdr3_aa: CSVYLVGDTQYF

d_call: TRBD1
j_call: TRBJ1-5
v_call: TRBV29-1
clone_size: -
cdr3_length: 16
cdr3_nt: TGCAGCGTAGCTACCGGGACAGCTAGTAGCAATCAGCCCCAGCATTTT
cdr3_aa: CSVATGTASSNQPQHF

d_call: -
j_call: TRBJ2-1
v_call: TRBV30
clone_size: -
cdr3_length: 11
cdr3_nt: TGTGCCTGGAGTGTGGGGGACCAGCAGTTCTTC
cdr3_aa: CAWSVGDQQFF

d_call: -
j_call: TRBJ1-2
v_call: TRBV6-1
clone_size: once
cdr3_length: 14
cdr3_nt: TGTGCCAGCAGTGAAAGGCGGAAATACTATGGCTACACCTTC
cdr3_aa: CASSERRKYYGYTF

d_call: -
j_call: TRBJ2-3
v_call: TRBV29-1
clone_size: few
cdr3_length: 16
cdr3_nt: TGCAGCGTTGAGCAGGGAAGAAGATGGGGCACAGATACGCAGTATTTT
cdr3_aa: CSVEQGRRWGTDTQYF

d_call: -
j_call: TRBJ2-3
v_call: TRBV7-8
clone_size: -
cdr3_length: 13
cdr3_nt: TGTGCCAGCAGCTTCGGCTATTCAGATACGCAGTATTTT
cdr3_aa: CASSFGYSDTQYF

d_call: -
j_call: TRBJ2-3
v_call: TRBV5-1
clone_size: -
cdr3_length: 15
cdr3_nt: TGCGCCAGCAGCCCCCAGCGACTTTTCACAGATACGCAGTATTTT
cdr3_aa: CASSPQRLFTDTQYF

d_call: TRBD2
j_call: TRBJ2-7
v_call: TRBV19
clone_size: -
cdr3_length: 15
cdr3_nt: TGTGCCAGTAGTATAGATCCGGCTAGCGGCTACGAGCAGTACTTC
cdr3_aa: CASSIDPASGYEQYF

d_call: -
j_call: TRBJ1-5
v_call: TRBV6-6
clone_size: -
cdr3_length: 16
cdr3_nt: TGTGCCAGCAGTTACTCGGAACAGGGAGGCAATCAGCCCCAGCATTTT
cdr3_aa: CASSYSEQGGNQPQHF

d_call: -
j_call: TRBJ1-4
v_call: TRBV27
clone_size: -
cdr3_length: 17
cdr3_nt: TGTGCCAGCAGTCCCCGTACCGGGAGTAGAGGGAGCGAAAAACTGTTTTTT
cdr3_aa: CASSPRTGSRGSEKLFF

d_call: -
j_call: TRBJ1-1
v_call: TRBV19
clone_size: few
cdr3_length: 12
cdr3_nt: TGTGCCAGTAGTATGCGAGAAACTGAAGCTTTCTTT
cdr3_aa: CASSMRETEAFF

d_call: -
j_call: TRBJ1-5
v_call: TRBV9
clone_size: -
cdr3_length: 14
cdr3_nt: TGTGCCAGCAGCGTAGGGGGGAGTTTTCAGCCCCAGCATTTT
cdr3_aa: CASSVGGSFQPQHF

d_call: TRBD1
j_call: TRBJ1-2
v_call: TRBV30
clone_size: -
cdr3_length: 12
cdr3_nt: TGTGCCTCAGGGGACAGCTTCTATGGCTACACCTTC
cdr3_aa: CASGDSFYGYTF

d_call: -
j_call: TRBJ1-2
v_call: TRBV5-1
clone_size: -
cdr3_length: 13
cdr3_nt: TGCGCCAGCAGCTTGGAGGGGAGCTATGGCTACACCTTC
cdr3_aa: CASSLEGSYGYTF

d_call: -
j_call: TRBJ2-1
v_call: TRBV7-9
clone_size: -
cdr3_length: 13
cdr3_nt: TGTGCCAGCAGCTCGGGGGTCGGGGATGAGCAGTTCTTC
cdr3_aa: CASSSGVGDEQFF

d_call: TRBD2
j_call: TRBJ2-1
v_call: TRBV9
clone_size: few
cdr3_length: 19
cdr3_nt: TGTGCCAGCAGCGCCACCGGGACTAGCGGGGGCGCCCAGGGGAATGAGCAGTTCTTC
cdr3_aa: CASSATGTSGGAQGNEQFF

d_call: -
j_call: TRBJ2-7
v_call: TRBV27
clone_size: -
cdr3_length: 15
cdr3_nt: TGTGCCAGCAAATCCCTAGGAGGTAAAAGCTACGAGCAGTACTTC
cdr3_aa: CASKSLGGKSYEQYF

d_call: TRBD2
j_call: TRBJ2-5
v_call: TRBV29-1
clone_size: -
cdr3_length: 15
cdr3_nt: TGCAGCGTGCCCCATAGCGGGGGGGCTTTGGAGACCCAGTACTTC
cdr3_aa: CSVPHSGGALETQYF

d_call: TRBD1
j_call: TRBJ1-2
v_call: TRBV9
clone_size: -
cdr3_length: 13
cdr3_nt: TGTGCCAGCACCCAAACAGGGGCGCGGGGCTACACCTTC
cdr3_aa: CASTQTGARGYTF

d_call: TRBD1
j_call: TRBJ2-7
v_call: TRBV25-1
clone_size: -
cdr3_length: 15
cdr3_nt: TGTGCCAGCAGTGATAGCAGGGGGCGGATCTACGAGCAGTACTTC
cdr3_aa: CASSDSRGRIYEQYF

d_call: TRBD1
j_call: TRBJ2-6
v_call: TRBV5-6
clone_size: -
cdr3_length: 16
cdr3_nt: TGTGCCAGCAACCGACAGGGGGCTTCTGGGGCCAACGTCCTGACTTTC
cdr3_aa: CASNRQGASGANVLTF

d_call: TRBD2
j_call: TRBJ2-1
v_call: TRBV20-1
clone_size: once
cdr3_length: 11
cdr3_nt: TGCAGTGCTACCAATGGGACTACCCCAATCTTC
cdr3_aa: CSATNGTTPIF

d_call: TRBD1
j_call: TRBJ1-5
v_call: TRBV25-1
clone_size: -
cdr3_length: 14
cdr3_nt: TGTGCCAGCAGTGAATACGGACAGGGTAAGCCCCAGCATTTT
cdr3_aa: CASSEYGQGKPQHF

d_call: -
j_call: TRBJ1-1
v_call: TRBV30
clone_size: -
cdr3_length: 15
cdr3_nt: TGTGCCTGGAGTGTACAAGTCTGGGGGGCTTCTGAAGCTTTCTTT
cdr3_aa: CAWSVQVWGASEAFF

d_call: -
j_call: TRBJ1-6
v_call: TRBV7-3
clone_size: few
cdr3_length: 17
cdr3_nt: TGTGCCAGCAGCTTAACGGTCCGTCTGCTTGGGGATTCACCCCTCCACTTT
cdr3_aa: CASSLTVRLLGDSPLHF

d_call: -
j_call: TRBJ2-2
v_call: TRBV4-3
clone_size: -
cdr3_length: 14
cdr3_nt: TGCGCCAGCAGCCAAGCGTTGAACACCGGGGAGCTGTTTTTT
cdr3_aa: CASSQALNTGELFF

d_call: -
j_call: TRBJ2-3
v_call: TRBV29-1
clone_size: few
cdr3_length: 16
cdr3_nt: TGCAGCGTTGAGGAACTACAGGGTTCTAGCACAGATACGCAGTATTTT
cdr3_aa: CSVEELQGSSTDTQYF

d_call: -
j_call: TRBJ1-1
v_call: TRBV5-4
clone_size: few
cdr3_length: 14
cdr3_nt: TGTGCCAGCAGCTTCGGACAACTGAACACTGAAGCTTTCTTT
cdr3_aa: CASSFGQLNTEAFF

d_call: -
j_call: TRBJ2-3
v_call: TRBV2
clone_size: -
cdr3_length: 12
cdr3_nt: TGTGCCAGCAGTGACAGCACAGATACGCAGTATTTT
cdr3_aa: CASSDSTDTQYF

d_call: -
j_call: TRBJ1-2
v_call: TRBV29-1
clone_size: few
cdr3_length: 12
cdr3_nt: TGCAGCGTTGGGGGGGTACCGCATGGCTACACCTTC
cdr3_aa: CSVGGVPHGYTF

d_call: TRBD1
j_call: TRBJ2-7
v_call: TRBV10-3
clone_size: -
cdr3_length: 16
cdr3_nt: TGTGCCATCAGTGAGTCAGGCCAGGGGGATCCGTACGAGCAGTACTTC
cdr3_aa: CAISESGQGDPYEQYF

d_call: -
j_call: TRBJ2-5
v_call: TRBV29-1
clone_size: -
cdr3_length: 12
cdr3_nt: TGCAGCGTTGAAAACCCCGGAGAGACCCAGTACTTC
cdr3_aa: CSVENPGETQYF

d_call: TRBD1
j_call: TRBJ2-7
v_call: TRBV9
clone_size: once
cdr3_length: 15
cdr3_nt: TGTGCCAGCAGCGTGGGGACAGGGTACGCCTACGAGCAGTACTTC
cdr3_aa: CASSVGTGYAYEQYF

d_call: -
j_call: TRBJ1-5
v_call: TRBV7-9
clone_size: -
cdr3_length: 14
cdr3_nt: TGTGCCAGCAGCTCCGAGAATAGCAATCAGCCCCAGCATTTT
cdr3_aa: CASSSENSNQPQHF

d_call: -
j_call: TRBJ1-1
v_call: TRBV29-1
clone_size: -
cdr3_length: 12
cdr3_nt: TGCAGCGTTGGGCTCCCGAACACTGAAGCTTTCTTT
cdr3_aa: CSVGLPNTEAFF

d_call: -
j_call: TRBJ2-1
v_call: TRBV6-5
clone_size: -
cdr3_length: 12
cdr3_nt: TGTGCCAGCAGTTCCTCCGGGAACCTAGAGTTCTTC
cdr3_aa: CASSSSGNLEFF

d_call: -
j_call: TRBJ1-2
v_call: TRBV30
clone_size: -
cdr3_length: 14
cdr3_nt: TGTGCCTGGAGCGCAGGGCTAGGTCACTATGGCTACACCTTC
cdr3_aa: CAWSAGLGHYGYTF

d_call: TRBD1
j_call: TRBJ2-7
v_call: TRBV30
clone_size: -
cdr3_length: 12
cdr3_nt: TGTGCCTGGAGTGTGACAGGGGTCGAGCAGTACTTC
cdr3_aa: CAWSVTGVEQYF

d_call: -
j_call: TRBJ2-3
v_call: TRBV9
clone_size: -
cdr3_length: 14
cdr3_nt: TGTGCCAGCAGCGTAGGGGACTTCACAGATACGCAGTATTTT
cdr3_aa: CASSVGDFTDTQYF

d_call: -
j_call: TRBJ1-1
v_call: TRBV5-6
clone_size: -
cdr3_length: 13
cdr3_nt: TGTGCCAGCAGCTTGCCCCAGGGAGGTGAAGCTTTCTTT
cdr3_aa: CASSLPQGGEAFF

d_call: -
j_call: TRBJ1-2
v_call: TRBV29-1
clone_size: -
cdr3_length: 14
cdr3_nt: TGCAGCGTCCTTGCAGGGCAGTATAACTATGGCTACACCTTC
cdr3_aa: CSVLAGQYNYGYTF

d_call: -
j_call: TRBJ2-5
v_call: TRBV5-1
clone_size: -
cdr3_length: 15
cdr3_nt: TGCGCCAGCAGCTTGTGGGCCAACAAAGGGGAGACCCAGTACTTC
cdr3_aa: CASSLWANKGETQYF

d_call: TRBD1
j_call: TRBJ1-2
v_call: TRBV10-3
clone_size: -
cdr3_length: 20
cdr3_nt: TGTGCCATCAGTGAGCCCCAAAATTACCGGACAGGGGGCGCACACTATGGCTACACCTTC
cdr3_aa: CAISEPQNYRTGGAHYGYTF

d_call: -
j_call: TRBJ2-4
v_call: TRBV4-1
clone_size: -
cdr3_length: 15
cdr3_nt: TGCGCCAGCAGCCAAGGAAGGGGGTCCCAAAACATTCAGTACTTC
cdr3_aa: CASSQGRGSQNIQYF

d_call: -
j_call: TRBJ2-3
v_call: TRBV9
clone_size: -
cdr3_length: 16
cdr3_nt: TGTGCCAGCAGCGTAAGTGGGAGAGCTAGCACAGATACGCAGTATTTT
cdr3_aa: CASSVSGRASTDTQYF

d_call: -
j_call: TRBJ2-3
v_call: TRBV5-4
clone_size: -
cdr3_length: 14
cdr3_nt: TGTGCCAGCACCGAGAGGGGGGGCACAGATACGCAGTATTTT
cdr3_aa: CASTERGGTDTQYF